Below are 10 T cell receptor beta chains sequenced from a single sample in a study of CXCR3-negative and CXCR3-positive naive CD8 T cells. Findings and caveats of the study: In CXCR3-positive naive cells, the TRB CDR3s were more hydrophobic than in CXCR3-negative naive cells.

The libraries of TRB cDNA were constructed through 5' RACE using UMI labels. TCRdb re-called the 5' RACE reads; one entry per CDR3 protein, DNA not given. Its table lists roughly 99,000 distinct CDR3 sequences. Their antigens are not known. Sequencing was carried out using naive CXCR3+ CD8+ T cells from blood. Documented subset: CD45RO-CCR7+CD27+CD95- naive CD8+ T cells expressing CXCR3 (TNR3+). These receptors came from a human donor in good health. Some clones in this sample may be carry-over from other donors' samples.

V and J are TRBV20-1 and TRBJ2-5; there is no DNA to check the TCRdb D call of TRBD1. Germline V gene sequence: CDR1 DFQATT, CDR2 SNEGSKA (reference sequence). The CDR3 is 14 amino acids. CDR3 sequence reads: CSARDLQGQETQYF.

The chain employs TRBV7-2 and TRBJ2-7; no DNA is available, so the TRBD1 call from TCRdb remains unchecked. The CDR3 length is 16 residues. Germline V gives CDR1 SGHTA, CDR2 FQGNSA. CDR3 region: CASSFFAGGRSYEQYF.

The chain uses TRBV7-6 and TRBJ2-2; the D call from TCRdb, TRBD1, cannot be confirmed without DNA. The germline gives CDR1 SGHVS, CDR2 FNYEAQ. CDR3 size: 22 residues. The CDR3 loop is CASSLLTPIWNREGGNTGELFF. Full variable domain (rest looked up from reference TRBV7-6 and TRBJ2-2): GAGVSQSPRYKVTKRGQDVALRCDPISGHVSLYWYRQALGQGPEFLTYFNYEAQQDKSGLPNDRFSAERPEGSISTLTIQRTEQRDSAMYRCASSLLTPIWNREGGNTGELFFGEGSRLTVL.

The chain couples TRBV6-2 or TRBV6-3 to TRBJ2-1; TCRdb's D call, TRBD1, is unchecked because there is no DNA. CDR1 and CDR2 (germline): MNHEY, SVGEGT. CDR3 length: 16 residues. This chain's CDR3 is CASSLLGGPGVDEQFF.

The chain combines TRBV7-9 with TRBJ2-5; TCRdb designates TRBD2, a call that cannot be tested without DNA. There are 16 residues in the CDR3. In germline, CDR1 is SEHNR, CDR2 FQNEAQ (reference sequence). Here the CDR3 reads CASSLGFSADQWTQYF.

The V gene is TRBV11-2, the J gene TRBJ2-7; TCRdb names TRBD2, which stays unverified in the absence of DNA. The germline CDR1 and CDR2 sequences are SGHAT and FQNNGV. This CDR3 comprises 17 residues. The CDR3 spells CASSLEALTSGLYEQYF. Full variable domain (outside the CDR3, taken from reference TRBV11-2 and TRBJ2-7): EAGVAQSPRYKIIEKRQSVAFWCNPISGHATLYWYQQILGQGPKLLIQFQNNGVVDDSQLPKDRFSAERLKGVDSTLKIQPAKLEDSAVYLCASSLEALTSGLYEQYFGPGTRLTVT.

The chain carries TRBV5-1 and TRBJ2-7; TCRdb names TRBD1, which stays unverified in the absence of DNA. CDR1 and CDR2 from the germline V gene are SGHRS and YFSETQ. The CDR3 totals 16 residues. The CDR3 spells CASSLPPTGGSYEQYF.

This sequence joins TRBV7-9 and TRBJ1-1. Germline V lookup: CDR1 SEHNR, CDR2 FQNEAQ (reference sequence). This CDR3 has 12 residues. The CDR3: CASSLDNTEAFF.

V is TRBV12-3 or TRBV12-4 and J is TRBJ1-2; TCRdb indicates TRBD1, and absent DNA this call remains unverified. The CDR3 contains 16 residues. The CDR3 protein is CASSFSRTGGNYGYTF.

The chain couples TRBV20-1 to TRBJ2-1; TCRdb's assignment of TRBD1 cannot be checked, as there is no DNA. The CDR3 has 15 residues. Germline CDR1 reads DFQATT; CDR2 reads SNEGSKA (reference sequence). CDR3 residues: CSAPGTKSSYNEQFF.